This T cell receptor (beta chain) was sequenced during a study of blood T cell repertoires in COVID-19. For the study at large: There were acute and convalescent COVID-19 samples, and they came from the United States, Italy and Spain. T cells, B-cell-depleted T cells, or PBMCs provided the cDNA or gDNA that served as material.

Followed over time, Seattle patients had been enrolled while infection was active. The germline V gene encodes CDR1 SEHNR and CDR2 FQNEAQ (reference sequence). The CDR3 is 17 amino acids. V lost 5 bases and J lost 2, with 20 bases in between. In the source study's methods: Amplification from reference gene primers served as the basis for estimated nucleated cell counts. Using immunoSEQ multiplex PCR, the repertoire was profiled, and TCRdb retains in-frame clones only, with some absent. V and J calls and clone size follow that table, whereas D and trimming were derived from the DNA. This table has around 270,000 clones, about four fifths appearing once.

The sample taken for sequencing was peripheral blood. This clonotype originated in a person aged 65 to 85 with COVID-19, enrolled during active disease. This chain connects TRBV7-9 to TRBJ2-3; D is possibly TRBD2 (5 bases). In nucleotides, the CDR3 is TGTGCCAGCAGCCCGCCGGGAAATTCTTACAACACAGATACGCAGTATTTT. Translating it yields CASSPPGNSYNTDTQYF.